This TCR beta chain came from a study of T cell repertoires in ileal Crohn's disease. Across the whole study: Patients had a median roughly 8-year disease duration, and less than 40% were active smokers.

General observations from the study: Active smokers at surgery had more clonal expansions than non-smokers.

Germline V lookup: CDR1 LNHDA, CDR2 SQIVND (reference sequence). The V end lost 6 bases, the J end lost 5 bases, and 16 bases lay between the germline ends. This CDR3 has 14 residues. This clone was seen once. No antigen is known for it. This sample's time point: neoterminal ileum biopsy at postoperative endoscopy, about 6 months after surgery. Patients were adults with ileal or ileocolonic Crohn's disease needing resection. TCRB immunosequencing input was roughly 490 nanograms of biopsy DNA per sample. Here immunoSEQ multiplex PCR was the method, and the copy in TCRdb shows in-frame clones only, minus some. The sample has about 15,000 clones, approximately 84% seen once.

Sequencing was performed on ileal tissue. This TCR derives from an adult with Crohn's disease. The chain employs TRBV19 and TRBJ1-1; a weak D match, TRBD1 (5 bases). CDR3 sequence (DNA): TGTGCCAGTAGCCGGGGGTCGGGGCGGACTGAAGCTTTCTTT. This gives the protein CASSRGSGRTEAFF.